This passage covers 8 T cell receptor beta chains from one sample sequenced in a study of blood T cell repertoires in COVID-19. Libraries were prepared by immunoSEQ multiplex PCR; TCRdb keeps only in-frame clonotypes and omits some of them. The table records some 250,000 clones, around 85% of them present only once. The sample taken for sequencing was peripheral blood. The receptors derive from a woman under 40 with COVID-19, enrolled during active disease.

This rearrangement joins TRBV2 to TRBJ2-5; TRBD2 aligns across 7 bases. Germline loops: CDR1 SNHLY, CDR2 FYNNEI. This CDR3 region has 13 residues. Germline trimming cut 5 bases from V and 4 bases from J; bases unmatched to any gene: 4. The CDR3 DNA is TGTGCCAGCAGTCTCCGACTAGCAGAGACCCAGTACTTC. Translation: CASSLRLAETQYF.

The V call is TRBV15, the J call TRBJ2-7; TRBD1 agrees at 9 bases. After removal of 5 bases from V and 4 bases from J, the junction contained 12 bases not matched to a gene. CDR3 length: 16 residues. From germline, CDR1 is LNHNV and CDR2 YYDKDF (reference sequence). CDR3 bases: TGTGCCACCAGCCTTTTTTCCGGGGACAGGGAGTACGAGCAGTACTTC. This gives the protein CATSLFSGDREYEQYF.

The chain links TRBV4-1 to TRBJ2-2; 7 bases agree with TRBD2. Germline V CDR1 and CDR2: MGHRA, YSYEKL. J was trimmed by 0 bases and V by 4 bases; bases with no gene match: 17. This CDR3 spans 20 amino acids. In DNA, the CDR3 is TGCGCCAGCAGCCGACTCATTCCATCTAGCGGCGCCACGAACACCGGGGAGCTGTTTTTT. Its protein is CASSRLIPSSGATNTGELFF.

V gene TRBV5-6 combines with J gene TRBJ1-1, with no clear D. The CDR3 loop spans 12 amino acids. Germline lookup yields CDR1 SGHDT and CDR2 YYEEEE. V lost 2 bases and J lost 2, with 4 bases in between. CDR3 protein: CASSFGNTEAFF. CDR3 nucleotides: TGTGCCAGCAGCTTCGGTAACACTGAAGCTTTCTTT. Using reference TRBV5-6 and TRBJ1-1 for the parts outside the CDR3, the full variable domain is DAGVTQSPTHLIKTRGQQVTLRCSPKSGHDTVSWYQQALGQGPQFIFQYYEEEERQRGNFPDRFSGHQFPNYSSELNVNALLLGDSALYLCASSFGNTEAFFGQGTRLTVV.

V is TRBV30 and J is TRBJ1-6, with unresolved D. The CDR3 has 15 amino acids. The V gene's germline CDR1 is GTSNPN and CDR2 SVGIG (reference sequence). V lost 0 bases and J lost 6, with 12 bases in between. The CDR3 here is CAWSVLRVFNSPLHF. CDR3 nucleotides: TGTGCCTGGAGTGTACTACGGGTTTTTAATTCACCCCTCCACTTT. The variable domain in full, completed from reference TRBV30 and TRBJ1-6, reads SQTIHQWPATLVQPVGSPLSLECTVEGTSNPNLYWYRQAAGRGLQLLFYSVGIGQISSEVPQNLSASRPQDRQFILSSKKLLLSDSGFYLCAWSVLRVFNSPLHFGNGTRLTVT.

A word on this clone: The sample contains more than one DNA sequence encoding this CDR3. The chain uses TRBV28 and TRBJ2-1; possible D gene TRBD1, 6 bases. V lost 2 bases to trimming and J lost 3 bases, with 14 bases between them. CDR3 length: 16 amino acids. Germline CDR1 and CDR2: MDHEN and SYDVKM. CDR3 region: CASSLGGGQSYNEQFF. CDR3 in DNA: TGTGCCAGCAGTTTAGGGGGCGGACAGAGCTACAATGAGCAGTTCTTC.

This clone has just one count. CDR3 nucleotide sequence: TGTGCCAGCAGTAGGGGAGCGGGATGGGAGACCCAGTACTTC. Translation gives CASSRGAGWETQYF. This chain uses TRBV27 with TRBJ2-5; 7 bases are a match to TRBD2. The germline gives CDR1 MNHEY, CDR2 SMNVEV (reference sequence). V trimming: 5 bases; J trimming: 5 bases; junction bases outside the gene matches: 8. This CDR3 is 14 amino acids long.

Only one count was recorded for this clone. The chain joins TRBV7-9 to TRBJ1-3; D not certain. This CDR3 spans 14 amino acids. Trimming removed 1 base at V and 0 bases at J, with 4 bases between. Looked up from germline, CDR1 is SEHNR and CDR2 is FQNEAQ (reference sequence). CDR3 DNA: TGTGCCAGCAGCTTAGTTAGCTCTGGAAACACCATATATTTT. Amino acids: CASSLVSSGNTIYF.